These 23 T cell receptor beta chains share one sample of origin, sequenced in a study of glioma-infiltrating T cells after dendritic cell vaccination. TCRdb's table, derived via immunoSEQ multiplex PCR, lists solely in-frame clones and lacks some. This table has 75,000 to 95,000 clones, around 86% appearing once. The time point is: after dendritic cell vaccination, including at tumor progression/relapse. The sequencing used blood, collected after dendritic cell vaccination. The receptors come from a human donor with glioblastoma.

The chain links TRBV4-3 to TRBJ2-1; TRBD2 agrees at 15 bases. Germline V gene lookup returns CDR1 LGHNA and CDR2 YSLEER. Trimming at V came to 1 base and at J to 10 bases, leaving 5 bases not matched to a gene. The CDR3 is 16 amino acids. CDR3: CASSQAGLAGGGEQFF. The CDR3 DNA sequence: TGCGCCAGCAGCCAAGCGGGACTAGCGGGAGGTGGGGAGCAGTTCTTC.

The rearrangement joins TRBV6-1 to TRBJ1-2; possible D gene TRBD1, 6 bases. CDR3 length: 14 residues. The V gene's germline CDR1 is MNHNS and CDR2 SASEGT. Trimming took 7 bases from V and 2 from J, leaving 14 bases between them. CDR3 amino acids: CASIGTSGNYGYTF. The CDR3 bases are TGTGCCAGCATTGGGACATCGGGCAACTATGGCTACACCTTC.

In its sample, this clone was seen once. This chain links TRBV29-1 with TRBJ2-1; a possible D gene is TRBD2 (6 bases). V lost 1 base and J lost 0, with 16 bases in between. The germline gives CDR1 SQVTM, CDR2 ANQGSEA. The CDR3 has 17 amino acids. CDR3 region: CSVEGRPRGVSYNEQFF. DNA of the CDR3: TGCAGCGTTGAAGGTCGTCCGCGGGGCGTCTCCTACAATGAGCAGTTCTTC.

The rearrangement joins TRBV28 to TRBJ1-4; 8 nucleotides agree with TRBD1. The V gene end was trimmed by 7 bases and the J gene end by 3 bases; junction bases not matched to a gene: 1. In germline, CDR1 is MDHEN, CDR2 SYDVKM. The CDR3 consists of 13 residues. CDR3 DNA: TGTGCCAGCAAGACAGGGGCTAATGAAAAACTGTTTTTT. This sequence encodes CASKTGANEKLFF.

This clone came up once. The V and J genes are TRBV6-1 and TRBJ1-6, with a possible D match to TRBD1 (6 bases). The germline V gene encodes CDR1 MNHNS and CDR2 SASEGT. CDR3 size: 17 residues. V lost 1 base and J lost 0, with 10 bases in between. CDR3 nucleotides: TGTGCCAGCAGTGAAGGGGGGCGGAGCTCCTATAATTCACCCCTCCACTTT. Translation: CASSEGGRSSYNSPLHF.

The chain has TRBV5-1 and TRBJ2-3, with 7 nucleotides matching TRBD2. CDR1 SGHRS and CDR2 YFSETQ come from the germline V gene. The junction had 11 bases not matched to a gene; V was cut back by 2 bases and J by 5 bases. The CDR3 is 16 residues long. As DNA, the CDR3 is TGCGCCAGCAGCTTTCGGGGGAGGGCCTCTATAGATACGCAGTATTTT. It encodes CASSFRGRASIDTQYF.

This chain connects TRBV5-1 to TRBJ1-3; the D gene is possibly TRBD1 (5 bases). Trimming removed 3 bases from V and 0 bases from J, with 10 bases in between. Per the germline V gene, CDR1 is SGHRS and CDR2 is YFSETQ. The CDR3 is made up of 15 amino acids. The CDR3 loop is CASSSDGGSGNTIYF. The CDR3 bases are TGCGCCAGCAGCTCGGACGGGGGCTCTGGAAACACCATATATTTT.

In its sample, this clone was seen once. CDR3 sequence: CASRRTGEQPQHF. Here the CDR3 DNA reads TGTGCCAGCAGGCGCACAGGGGAACAGCCCCAGCATTTT. This chain uses TRBV28 with TRBJ1-5; 7 positions match TRBD1. The trim removed 6 bases at V and 7 bases at J, leaving 6 bases unmatched. The CDR3 spans 13 residues. Germline V lookup: CDR1 MDHEN, CDR2 SYDVKM.

The chain combines TRBV6-1 with TRBJ2-5; 10 positions match TRBD1. This CDR3 has 14 residues. With 4 bases clipped from V and 5 bases from J, the junction kept 4 bases outside the gene matches. Germline loops: CDR1 MNHNS, CDR2 SASEGT. Here the CDR3 reads CASSVDRGHETQYF. DNA for the CDR3: TGTGCCAGCAGTGTAGACAGGGGGCATGAGACCCAGTACTTC.

This rearrangement joins TRBV5-5 to TRBJ1-5, with D hard to call. The CDR3 covers 14 residues. Germline V gene lookup returns CDR1 SGHKS and CDR2 YYEKEE (reference sequence). V lost 1 base and J lost 6, with 11 bases in between. CDR3 DNA: TGTGCCAGCAGCTTGACGGTTTTTGGTCAGCCCCAGCATTTT. It yields the protein CASSLTVFGQPQHF.

V gene TRBV18 combines with J gene TRBJ1-2; TRBD1 matches 7 bases. The germline V gene has CDR1 KGHSH and CDR2 LQKENI. With 4 bases clipped from V and 4 bases from J, the junction kept 3 bases outside the gene matches. This CDR3 is 13 amino acids long. The CDR3 DNA reads as TGTGCCAGCTCACAGGGGGCGGTCTATGGCTACACCTTC. Its translation: CASSQGAVYGYTF.

The chain couples TRBV27 to TRBJ1-1; the D is unclear. V was pared by 3 bases and J by 6 bases, with 11 bases between. Germline CDR1 is MNHEY and CDR2 is SMNVEV (reference sequence). The CDR3 is made up of 13 amino acids. The CDR3 loop is CASSFGRLAEAFF. In DNA form, the CDR3 reads TGTGCCAGCAGTTTCGGCAGGTTGGCTGAAGCTTTCTTT.

The V gene is TRBV4-3, the J gene TRBJ2-1; tentatively, D is TRBD1 (5 bases). Trimming pared 0 bases from V and 2 bases from J, leaving 11 bases between. The CDR3 runs to 16 residues. Germline CDR1 LGHNA, CDR2 YSLEER. The CDR3, as DNA: TGCGCCAGCAGCCAAGATCTAGGGGAAACCTACAATGAGCAGTTCTTC. It is translated as CASSQDLGETYNEQFF.

The chain carries TRBV27 and TRBJ2-1, with D uncertain. The CDR3 is 13 residues long. V lost 6 bases and J lost 4, with 10 bases in between. Germline assignment: CDR1 MNHEY and CDR2 SMNVEV (reference sequence). The CDR3 region is CASSSDLYNEQFF. CDR3 in DNA: TGTGCCAGCAGCTCCGATCTATACAATGAGCAGTTCTTC.

This clone was seen a single time. This rearrangement joins TRBV7-6 to TRBJ2-3; D may be TRBD2 (5 bases). CDR1 and CDR2 from the germline V gene are SGHVS and FNYEAQ. The CDR3 is 13 amino acids. V was shortened by 5 bases and J by 12 bases, with 18 bases between the two germline ends. CDR3 DNA sequence: TGTGCCAGCAGCCTATCGACTACTCCCCTACAGTATTTT. Protein sequence: CASSLSTTPLQYF.

The chain combines TRBV18 with TRBJ2-2, with D perhaps matching TRBD2 (6 bases). The CDR3 contains 15 residues. Germline loops: CDR1 KGHSH, CDR2 LQKENI. The germline V and J ends were trimmed by 2 bases and 2 bases, with 9 bases remaining between them. In DNA form, the CDR3 reads TGTGCCAGCTCACCATGGCGGGACAACACCGGGGAGCTGTTTTTT. This encodes CASSPWRDNTGELFF.

The V and J genes are TRBV2 and TRBJ1-5; D unresolved. CDR1 and CDR2 from the germline V gene are SNHLY and FYNNEI. The CDR3 contains 16 residues. V was shortened by 3 bases and J by 7 bases, with 19 bases between the two germline ends. The CDR3 loop reads CASSDVPAGAGQPQHF. In DNA form, the CDR3 reads TGTGCCAGCAGTGACGTGCCTGCAGGAGCGGGACAGCCCCAGCATTTT. The full variable domain, completed using reference TRBV2 and TRBJ1-5, is EPEVTQTPSHQVTQMGQEVILRCVPISNHLYFYWYRQILGQKVEFLVSFYNNEISEKSEIFDDQFSVERPDGSNFTLKIRSTKLEDSAMYFCASSDVPAGAGQPQHFGDGTRLSIL.

This chain uses TRBV19 with TRBJ2-5, with a tentative D call TRBD2 (5 bases). Trimming left V 2 bases short and J 3 bases short, with 7 bases between. The V gene's germline CDR1 is LNHDA and CDR2 SQIVND (reference sequence). The CDR3 extends over 13 amino acids. CDR3 coding DNA: TGTGCCAGTAGTATACGGCGGGAAGAGACCCAGTACTTC. Protein: CASSIRREETQYF.

V usage is TRBV4-1 and J usage is TRBJ2-7; TRBD2 is a possible D gene (6 bases). Per germline, CDR1 MGHRA and CDR2 YSYEKL. This CDR3 is 14 amino acids long. Trimming shortened V by 1 base and J by 3 bases, and 10 bases separated the two germline ends. DNA for the CDR3: TGCGCCAGCAGCCAAGCGGCGGGAAGCTACGAGCAGTACTTC. It is translated as CASSQAAGSYEQYF.

This chain uses TRBV13 with TRBJ2-7; D not resolved. The CDR3 spans 13 residues. The germline gives CDR1 PRHDT, CDR2 FYEKMQ (reference sequence). V was cut by 3 bases and J by 4 bases, with 10 bases left in between. The CDR3 DNA sequence: TGTGCCAGCAGCTTGGAGCCCCATTACGAGCAGTACTTC. This translates into CASSLEPHYEQYF.

The gene calls are TRBV9 and TRBJ1-4; no clear D. Trimming left V 2 bases short and J 14 bases short, with 10 bases between. The germline CDR1 and CDR2 sequences are SGDLS and YYNGEE. The CDR3 consists of 11 residues. The DNA for the CDR3 is TGTGCCAGCAGCGTGGTCTCCCGGCTGTTTTTT. Amino acids: CASSVVSRLFF.

The chain combines TRBV6-5 with TRBJ1-5; the match to TRBD1 covers 7 bases. With V trimmed by 2 bases and J by 9 bases, 4 bases remained unmatched. The CDR3 spans 13 residues. CDR1 MNHEY and CDR2 SVGAGI come from the germline V gene. CDR3 sequence reads: CASSYKGARPQHF. CDR3 bases: TGTGCCAGCAGTTACAAGGGGGCGCGGCCCCAGCATTTT.

V usage is TRBV28 and J usage is TRBJ2-1; a weak D match, TRBD2 (7 bases). This CDR3 has 15 amino acids. Trimming removed 7 bases from V and 5 bases from J, with 18 bases in between. Germline V gives CDR1 MDHEN, CDR2 SYDVKM. CDR3 in DNA: TGTGCCAGCATTAGGGGGGGGTGGGCCCACAATGAGCAGTTCTTC. Translation gives CASIRGGWAHNEQFF.